Shown below are 16 T cell receptor beta chains from a single sample sequenced in a study of Ad26.COV2.S vaccination and SARS-CoV-2 variants. Generated by immunoSEQ multiplex PCR, the TCRdb table keeps only in-frame clones and is missing some. Counted here are 300,000 to 400,000 clones, 87% occurring once; the ten biggest clones make up around 3.5%. Indicated treatment: some 19 received Ad26.COV2.S at low or high dose, single or two shots; 5 received placebo; per-sample allocation not given. The study sampled participants on day 63 after the first vaccine or placebo injection. The sequenced sample was peripheral blood, obtained in a trial of Ad26.COV2.S vaccine versus placebo. These receptor sequences come from a person aged 18-65 years who received the Ad26.COV2.S COVID-19 vaccine or a placebo.

The chain has TRBV11-3 and TRBJ2-7, with 8 bases lining up with TRBD2. The J segment lost 6 bases and the V segment lost 2 bases, leaving 6 bases of the junction unmatched. Germline CDR1 and CDR2: SGHNT and YENEEA. The CDR3 spans 14 residues. The CDR3 region has the DNA TGTGCCAGCAGCTTAAACGGGGGGGCTCCCGAGCAGTACTTC. Its protein product is CASSLNGGAPEQYF.

The gene calls are TRBV6-5 and TRBJ1-3; no reliable D call. Germline V gene lookup returns CDR1 MNHEY and CDR2 SVGAGI. The CDR3 runs to 12 residues. V was trimmed by 5 bases and J by 2 bases, leaving 4 bases between them. CDR3 in amino acids: CASSNAGNTIYF. The CDR3 DNA reads TGTGCCAGCAGTAACGCTGGAAACACCATATATTTT.

The chain combines TRBV12-3 or TRBV12-4 with TRBJ1-1; perhaps TRBD1 as D (6 bases). The CDR3 has 13 residues. V was cut by 4 bases and J by 4 bases, with 10 bases left in between. The CDR3 region is CASSSQGRTEAFF. CDR3 nucleotide sequence: TGTGCCAGCAGTTCCCAGGGGCGCACTGAAGCTTTCTTT.

The V call is TRBV9, the J call TRBJ1-3, with D perhaps matching TRBD1 (5 bases). The length of the CDR3 is 15 residues. V was clipped by 0 bases and J by 2 bases, with 9 bases between them. The germline CDR1 and CDR2 sequences are SGDLS and YYNGEE. For the CDR3, the DNA is TGTGCCAGCAGCGTAGCAGGGAACCCTGGAAACACCATATATTTT. It codes for CASSVAGNPGNTIYF. The variable domain in full, completed from reference TRBV9 and TRBJ1-3, reads DSGVTQTPKHLITATGQRVTLRCSPRSGDLSVYWYQQSLDQGLQFLIQYYNGEERAKGNILERFSAQQFPDLHSELNLSSLELGDSALYFCASSVAGNPGNTIYFGEGSWLTVV.

This clone was detected only a few times. V usage is TRBV19 and J usage is TRBJ1-2; the D gene is possibly TRBD1 (6 bases). The length of the CDR3 is 12 residues. Germline V lookup: CDR1 LNHDA, CDR2 SQIVND (reference sequence). With 3 bases removed from V and 8 bases from J, the gap between germline ends came to 10 bases. CDR3 protein: CASSIRGGGYTF. The CDR3 bases are TGTGCCAGTAGTATTCGAGGGGGAGGCTACACCTTC.

This clone was observed once. The chain joins TRBV9 to TRBJ1-3; D is undetermined. The CDR3 has 14 residues. V was cut by 4 bases and J by 1 base, with 9 bases left in between. CDR1 is SGDLS and CDR2 is YYNGEE in the germline V gene. The CDR3 here is CASSPGRSGNTIYF. DNA of the CDR3: TGTGCCAGCAGCCCCGGGAGGTCTGGAAACACCATATATTTT.

The rearrangement joins TRBV5-6 to TRBJ2-1; 7 nucleotides align to TRBD1. The germline V gene encodes CDR1 SGHDT and CDR2 YYEEEE. Germline trimming cut 4 bases from V and 4 bases from J; bases unmatched to any gene: 8. This CDR3 comprises 15 residues. CDR3 nucleotides: TGTGCCAGCAGCCGAGACAGGGCGGCGTACAATGAGCAGTTCTTC. This gives the protein CASSRDRAAYNEQFF.

The gene calls are TRBV12-5 and TRBJ2-7; perhaps TRBD1 as D (6 bases). Germline V lookup: CDR1 LGHNT, CDR2 FRNRAP. This CDR3 is 14 amino acids long. Trimming left V 5 bases short and J 0 bases short, with 11 bases between. DNA of the CDR3: TGTGCTAGTGGTCCCCAACAGGGCTCCTACGAGCAGTACTTC. Translating gives CASGPQQGSYEQYF. Drawing the rest from reference TRBV12-5 and TRBJ2-7, the complete variable domain is DARVTQTPRHKVTEMGQEVTMRCQPILGHNTVFWYRQTMMQGLELLAYFRNRAPLDDSGMPKDRFSAEMPDATLATLKIQPSEPRDSAVYFCASGPQQGSYEQYFGPGTRLTVT.

The chain links TRBV3-1 (or the pseudogene TRBV3-2) to TRBJ1-5, with D possibly TRBD1 on 5 matching bases. CDR1 is LGHDT, CDR2 YNNKEL, per germline (reference sequence). There are 16 residues in the CDR3. Trimming removed 1 base from V and 0 bases from J, with 10 bases in between. The CDR3 spells CASSQGGGYSNQPQHF. The CDR3 DNA follows: TGTGCCAGCAGCCAAGGTGGGGGGTATAGCAATCAGCCCCAGCATTTT.

V is TRBV2 and J is TRBJ2-3, with TRBD2 identical over 8 bases. CDR3 length equals 15 residues. Germline V gene lookup returns CDR1 SNHLY and CDR2 FYNNEI. The V gene end was trimmed by 6 bases and the J gene end by 4 bases; junction bases not matched to a gene: 9. Here the CDR3 DNA reads TGTGCCAGCAGGGGTTGGCGGGGGGACTCAGATACGCAGTATTTT. Its translation: CASRGWRGDSDTQYF.

J is TRBJ2-4 and V is TRBV18, with 7 bases lining up with TRBD2. The V gene end was trimmed by 6 bases and the J gene end by 1 base; junction bases not matched to a gene: 6. Germline V lookup: CDR1 KGHSH, CDR2 LQKENI. This CDR3 contains 15 residues. CDR3 loop: CASSPSGVAKNIQYF. In DNA form, the CDR3 reads TGTGCCAGCTCGCCCAGCGGGGTTGCCAAAAACATTCAGTACTTC.

The chain is built from TRBV11-1 and TRBJ2-5, with 8 nucleotides matching TRBD1. With 5 bases clipped from V and 0 bases from J, the junction kept 8 bases outside the gene matches. In germline, CDR1 is SGHAT, CDR2 FQDESV (reference sequence). The CDR3 length is 16 residues. The CDR3 loop is CASSANWDRHQETQYF. CDR3 nucleotide sequence: TGTGCCAGCAGCGCCAATTGGGACAGGCACCAAGAGACCCAGTACTTC.

V and J are TRBV27 and TRBJ1-4; 7 nucleotides line up with TRBD1. Germline lookup yields CDR1 MNHEY and CDR2 SMNVEV (reference sequence). This CDR3 has 17 residues. With 4 bases clipped from V and 2 bases from J, the junction kept 10 bases outside the gene matches. CDR3 region: CASSSYRGRATNEKLFF. The DNA of the CDR3 is TGTGCCAGCAGTTCTTACAGGGGACGGGCTACTAATGAAAAACTGTTTTTT.

V usage is TRBV29-1 and J usage is TRBJ1-4, with D possibly TRBD1 on 5 matching bases. Germline CDR1 and CDR2: SQVTM and ANQGSEA. Trimming left V 5 bases short and J 0 bases short, with 10 bases between. There are 14 residues in the CDR3. CDR3 sequence reads: CSVPGGATNEKLFF. Written as DNA, the CDR3 is TGCAGCGTTCCGGGGGGGGCAACTAATGAAAAACTGTTTTTT. The whole variable domain, remainder taken from reference TRBV29-1 and TRBJ1-4, is SAVISQKPSRDICQRGTSLTIQCQVDSQVTMMFWYRQQPGQSLTLIATANQGSEATYESGFVIDKFPISRPNLTFSTLTVSNMSPEDSSIYLCSVPGGATNEKLFFGSGTQLSVL.

The J gene is TRBJ2-5, the V gene TRBV3-1 (or the pseudogene TRBV3-2); 9 nucleotides line up with TRBD1. The germline V gene encodes CDR1 LGHDT and CDR2 YNNKEL (reference sequence). The V gene end was trimmed by 4 bases and the J gene end by 5 bases; junction bases not matched to a gene: 5. The length of the CDR3 is 14 residues. In DNA form, the CDR3 reads TGTGCCAGCAGCCCCGGGACAGGGTCGGAGACCCAGTACTTC. It codes for CASSPGTGSETQYF.

The V and J genes are TRBV19 and TRBJ2-2; D is possibly TRBD2 (5 bases). Germline V gives CDR1 LNHDA, CDR2 SQIVND (reference sequence). The CDR3 sequence is 13 residues long. The ends were cut back, 8 bases at V and 0 bases at J, with 7 bases in the middle. CDR3 loop: CASSGTNTGELFF. Written as DNA, the CDR3 is TGTGCCAGTTCCGGGACGAACACCGGGGAGCTGTTTTTT.